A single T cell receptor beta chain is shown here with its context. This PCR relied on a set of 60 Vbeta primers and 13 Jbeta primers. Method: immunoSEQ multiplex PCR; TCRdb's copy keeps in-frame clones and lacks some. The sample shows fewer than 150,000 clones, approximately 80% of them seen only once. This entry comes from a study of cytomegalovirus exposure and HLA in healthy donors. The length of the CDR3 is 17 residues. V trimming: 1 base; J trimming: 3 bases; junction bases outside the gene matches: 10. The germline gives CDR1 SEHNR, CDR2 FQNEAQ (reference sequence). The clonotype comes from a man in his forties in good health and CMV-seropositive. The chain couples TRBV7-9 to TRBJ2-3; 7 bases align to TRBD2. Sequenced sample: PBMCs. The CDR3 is CASSLVLIGGETDTQYF. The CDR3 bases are TGTGCCAGCAGCTTAGTTCTCATTGGGGGGGAGACAGATACGCAGTATTTT.